A selection of T cell receptor beta chains follows, all from one sample in a study of T cell responses to AZD1222 COVID-19 vaccine. Clones were sequenced by immunoSEQ multiplex PCR, and TCRdb holds only the in-frame ones, with some missing. Of roughly 190,000 clones detected, 90% to 95% appear once; the ten largest clones hold roughly 3.5%. The specimen was peripheral blood, collected 28 days after the second AZD1222 dose. These receptors came from an adult who received the AZD1222 COVID-19 vaccine. Both conserved end residues are part of each CDR3. D genes are given only for firm matches. Expanded clones are given a class, and other clones once, few, many or no size at all.

TRBV15,TRBJ2-4,once,-,TGTGCCACCTTGACCCCCCGTTCCAATGCTAAAAACATTCAGTACTTC,CATLTPRSNAKNIQYF
TRBV7-8,TRBJ1-5,-,TRBD1,TGTGCCAGCAGCTTAGATCAGGGACAGGGGGCCGGTCAGCCCCAGCATTTT,CASSLDQGQGAGQPQHF
TRBV28,TRBJ2-4,-,-,TGTGCCAGCAGTTGGGTAGTGGGACCCTCTCGTGCCAAAAACATTCAGTACTTC,CASSWVVGPSRAKNIQYF
TRBV7-3,TRBJ1-1,-,-,TGTGCCAGCAGCCCTGGGGGACGAGACACTGAAGCTTTCTTT,CASSPGGRDTEAFF
TRBV24-1,TRBJ2-3,-,TRBD2,TGTGCCACCAGTGACTCTAGCGGGAACTGGGAGACAGATACGCAGTATTTT,CATSDSSGNWETDTQYF
TRBV2,TRBJ2-7,-,TRBD2,TGTGCCAGCAGTGATGTACTAGCGGGAACCTACGAGCAGTACTTC,CASSDVLAGTYEQYF
TRBV5-1,TRBJ1-6,-,TRBD1,TGCGCCAGCAGCTTGGGACAGGGAGCAATTTCACCCCTCCACTTT,CASSLGQGAISPLHF
TRBV2,TRBJ2-5,-,-,TGTGCCAGCGGGCAGTCACGAGAGACCCAGTACTTC,CASGQSRETQYF
TRBV14,TRBJ2-1,-,-,TGTGCCAGCAGCACTAGGAGCTACTACAATGAGCAGTTCTTC,CASSTRSYYNEQFF
TRBV4-1,TRBJ2-2,-,TRBD2,TGCGCCAGCAGCCAACCAGTAGCGGGGTGGAACACCGGGGAGCTGTTTTTT,CASSQPVAGWNTGELFF
TRBV6-1,TRBJ2-1,once,-,TGTGCCAGCAGTGACCAATACACCCAGAGCTCCTACAATGAGCAGTTCTTC,CASSDQYTQSSYNEQFF
TRBV27,TRBJ2-2,-,-,TGTGCCAGCAGTTTCCGCGGAGACAGACCGAACACCGGGGAGCTGTTTTTT,CASSFRGDRPNTGELFF
TRBV4-3,TRBJ2-7,-,-,TGCGCCAGCAGCCTTTGGACACTTGACTACGAGCAGTACTTC,CASSLWTLDYEQYF
TRBV28,TRBJ1-2,-,TRBD1,TGTGCCAGCAGTACCAACGGACAGGGGAAGGGTAACTATGGCTACACCTTC,CASSTNGQGKGNYGYTF
TRBV25-1,TRBJ1-6,-,-,TGTGCCAGCAGTGTGGCAGGGTCTAATTCACCCCTCCACTTT,CASSVAGSNSPLHF
TRBV3-1/TRBV3-2,TRBJ2-1,few,TRBD2,TGTGCCAGCCGACTCTGGGGAGTAGCGGGAGATAGTGAGCAGTTCTTC,CASRLWGVAGDSEQFF
TRBV10-2,TRBJ1-4,-,-,TGCGCCAGCAGTGAGTTAACGACGGCAAAACTGTTTTTT,CASSELTTAKLFF
TRBV6-8,TRBJ2-7,-,TRBD1,TGTGCCAGCACCAAGGCCCGGTACAGGGGGCCCTCCTACGAGCAGTACTTC,CASTKARYRGPSYEQYF
TRBV6-6,TRBJ1-2,-,-,TGTGCCAGCAGCACGGGTCCCGATGGCTACACCTTC,CASSTGPDGYTF
TRBV7-9,TRBJ2-7,-,TRBD1,TGTGCCAGCAGCCCCGGACAGGTCGGAATCGAGCAGTACTTC,CASSPGQVGIEQYF
TRBV11-3,TRBJ2-7,-,TRBD1,TGTGCCAGCAGCTTAGGTGGGACAGCTCCTTACGAGCAGTACTTC,CASSLGGTAPYEQYF
TRBV28,TRBJ2-5,-,-,TGTGCCAGCAGTATCCACAGATTCCAAGAGACCCAGTACTTC,CASSIHRFQETQYF
TRBV9,TRBJ2-3,-,-,TGTGCCAGCAGCGGAGCCGCGGATACGCAGTATTTT,CASSGAADTQYF
TRBV3-1/TRBV3-2,TRBJ2-2,-,-,TGTGCCTCAGGGAATGCGGGCCAGGGCACCGGGGAGCTGTTTTTT,CASGNAGQGTGELFF
TRBV11-2,TRBJ1-2,-,-,TGTGCCAGCAGCCGACGCAGGTTTCAGATCTATGGCTACACCTTC,CASSRRRFQIYGYTF
TRBV14,TRBJ2-3,-,-,TGTGCCAGCAGTCGAGGGCTGGGGAATACGCAGTATTTT,CASSRGLGNTQYF
TRBV3-1/TRBV3-2,TRBJ2-2,-,TRBD1,TGTGCCAGCAGCCAAGCCCCCGGGACAGTACCGAGTACCGGGGAGCTGTTTTTT,CASSQAPGTVPSTGELFF
TRBV28,TRBJ2-7,once,TRBD2,TGTGCCAGCAGTGGGGGACTAGCGGGAGACCGTACCTACGAGCAGTACTTC,CASSGGLAGDRTYEQYF
TRBV27,TRBJ2-1,-,TRBD2,TGTGCCAGCAGTCTAGCGGGGACTTACAATGAGCAGTTCTTC,CASSLAGTYNEQFF
TRBV7-9,TRBJ1-2,-,TRBD1,TGTGCCAGCAGCTTAGGTCCCACAGGGGGCAACTATGGCTACACCTTC,CASSLGPTGGNYGYTF
TRBV6-4,TRBJ2-3,-,-,TGTGCCAGCAGTCTAGACCCCGGAGGCCCAGATACGCAGTATTTT,CASSLDPGGPDTQYF
TRBV7-3,TRBJ2-2,few,TRBD2,TGTGCCAGCAGCCCAATCGGGACTAGCGGGAACACCGGGGAGCTGTTTTTT,CASSPIGTSGNTGELFF
TRBV23-1,TRBJ2-7,-,-,TGCGCCAGCATCCAGGGGGGTGGGGCTTACTACGAGCAGTACTTC,CASIQGGGAYYEQYF
TRBV2,TRBJ1-4,-,-,TGTGCCAGCAGTCCCTCCGGGGGCACTAATGAAAAACTGTTTTTT,CASSPSGGTNEKLFF
TRBV5-1,TRBJ2-7,-,TRBD2,TGCGCCAGCAGCTCTTCCCCCGGGACTAGCCAAGATCGGCAGTACTTC,CASSSSPGTSQDRQYF
TRBV11-1,TRBJ1-2,-,-,TGTGCCAGCAGCTCGACAGGAAATAACTATGGCTACACCTTC,CASSSTGNNYGYTF
TRBV6-6,TRBJ1-6,-,-,TGTGCCAGCAGTCGAGGCACATCGGACATTACTAGTTCACCCCTCCACTTT,CASSRGTSDITSSPLHF